Following are 31 T cell receptor beta chains from one sample sequenced in a study of CD8 T cells in ankylosing spondylitis. Study observations and caveats: Ankylosing spondylitis blood appeared to carry a characteristic TCR beta motif of roughly 8 highly homologous variants.

Which antigens these TCRs recognize remains unknown. TCRdb re-called the 5' RACE reads with MiXCR, one entry per CDR3 protein. The sample records 500,000 to 650,000 distinct CDR3 sequences, under 5.5% being singletons. The sample taken for sequencing was blood, either unsorted or a sorted T cell fraction (not recorded which). The source is a male donor with ankylosing spondylitis.

In this sample, this clonotype turned up many times. This chain links TRBV29-1 with TRBJ2-1; D gene ambiguous. Germline V lookup: CDR1 SQVTM, CDR2 ANQGSEA. The ends were cut back, 1 base at V and 1 base at J, with 5 bases in the middle. The CDR3 has 13 residues. The CDR3 spells CSVEVVSYNEQFF. The CDR3 bases are TGCAGCGTTGAAGTGGTTTCCTACAATGAGCAGTTCTTC.

This clonotype occurred a few times. The chain recombines TRBV20-1 with TRBJ1-5; D unresolved. This CDR3 is built from 14 residues. Trimming shortened V by 6 bases and J by 7 bases, and 19 bases separated the two germline ends. The germline CDR1 and CDR2 sequences are DFQATT and SNEGSKA (reference sequence). Here the CDR3 DNA reads TGCAGTGCGGCACCGTGGCCGATCGGGCAGCCCCAGCATTTT. Translating it yields CSAAPWPIGQPQHF.

The chain carries TRBV7-2 and TRBJ1-1; D is unresolved. V was trimmed by 1 base and J by 6 bases, leaving 12 bases between them. The germline V gene encodes CDR1 SGHTA and CDR2 FQGNSA. CDR3 length: 14 residues. CDR3 nucleotides: TGTGCCAGCAGCTTAGGTTCCGGGTTCGCTGAAGCTTTCTTT. It yields the protein CASSLGSGFAEAFF.

This clonotype was observed many times. At one end, the junction sequence differs from germline, possibly due to a read error. J is TRBJ2-5 and V is TRBV7-7; D is possibly TRBD1 (5 bases). This CDR3 has 14 amino acids. Germline V gene sequence: CDR1 SSHAT, CDR2 FNYEAQ (reference sequence). Here the CDR3 reads CASSPLGALETQYF. DNA of the CDR3: TGTGCTAGCAGCCCCCTAGGGGCCTTAGAGACCCAGTACTTC. The entire variable domain, with the rest obtained from reference TRBV7-7 and TRBJ2-5, is as follows: GAGVSQSPRYKVTKRGQDVTLRCDPISSHATLYWYQQALGQGPEFLTYFNYEAQPDKSGLPSDRFSAERPEGSISTLTIQRTEQRDSAMYRCASSPLGALETQYFGPGTRLLVL.

This clonotype was seen repeatedly, ten times or more. This chain connects TRBV28 to TRBJ1-2; D may be TRBD1 (6 bases). The CDR3 is made up of 15 amino acids. Germline CDR1 is MDHEN and CDR2 is SYDVKM. Trimming left V 4 bases short and J 2 bases short, with 14 bases between. The CDR3 sequence is CASSSVGGRNYGYTF. As DNA, the CDR3 is TGTGCCAGCAGTTCGGTGGGGGGGCGAAACTATGGCTACACCTTC.

There are many counts of this clonotype. The rearrangement links TRBV28 to TRBJ1-1, with D maybe TRBD1 (6 bases). V shed 2 bases and J shed 0 bases, with 13 bases lying between them. Germline CDR1 is MDHEN and CDR2 is SYDVKM. The CDR3 spans 16 residues. CDR3 sequence reads: CASSLPRGGMNTEAFF. The CDR3 region has the DNA TGTGCCAGCAGTTTACCCCGGGGGGGCATGAACACTGAAGCTTTCTTT.

In this sample, this clonotype turned up many times. V and J are TRBV7-2 and TRBJ2-3, with 7 bases aligning to TRBD2. The CDR3 is made up of 15 amino acids. V lost 5 bases and J lost 6; bases outside the gene matches: 11. Looked up from germline, CDR1 is SGHTA and CDR2 is FQGNSA. The CDR3 nucleotides are TGTGCCAGCAGCCCCGGGGGGTTCATTCAGGATACGCAGTATTTT. Residues: CASSPGGFIQDTQYF.

Only a few counts were recorded for this clonotype. The chain joins TRBV11-2 to TRBJ2-1, with 11 bases aligning to TRBD1. Germline CDR1 reads SGHAT; CDR2 reads FQNNGV. CDR3 length equals 15 residues. J was trimmed by 10 bases and V by 1 base; bases with no gene match: 6. In DNA form, the CDR3 reads TGTGCCAGCAGCTTAGCCCGGACAGGGGGCGAAGAGCAGTTCTTC. Protein sequence: CASSLARTGGEEQFF.

The table lists this clonotype with many counts. V and J are TRBV12-3 or TRBV12-4 and TRBJ2-3; 9 positions match TRBD2. The CDR3 totals 18 residues. Losses at the gene ends were 5 bases for V and 3 bases for J; bases not matched to a gene: 15. The CDR3 bases are TGTGCCAGCAGTCCCCGTCTGGCGGGAGGGCTTACTACAGATACGCAGTATTTT. This gives the protein CASSPRLAGGLTTDTQYF.

This clonotype has ten or more counts. CDR3 sequence: CASSVVGGGAGNIQYF. The CDR3, as DNA: TGTGCCAGCAGCGTAGTTGGCGGGGGGGCCGGAAACATTCAGTACTTC. The chain couples TRBV9 to TRBJ2-4; the match to TRBD2 covers 9 bases. Germline loops: CDR1 SGDLS, CDR2 YYNGEE. CDR3 length: 16 amino acids. V shed 0 bases, J shed 6 bases, and the junction held 7 bases outside the gene matches.

At least ten counts were recorded for this clonotype. This rearrangement joins TRBV4-2 to TRBJ1-2; D remains ambiguous. In germline, CDR1 is LGHNA, CDR2 YNFKEQ. The CDR3 extends over 12 amino acids. V dropped 5 bases and J dropped 6 bases, with 10 bases sitting between them. The CDR3 protein is CASSSYQDGYTF. The CDR3 DNA follows: TGTGCCAGCAGCTCCTACCAGGATGGCTACACCTTC.

This clonotype has a count of ten or more. The chain uses TRBV6-1 and TRBJ2-5, with TRBD2 identical over 9 bases. Germline values: CDR1 MNHNS, CDR2 SASEGT. V shed 6 bases, J shed 5 bases, and the junction held 10 bases outside the gene matches. The CDR3 has 15 amino acids. The CDR3 region is CASRKWTSAQETQYF. The CDR3 nucleotides are TGTGCCAGCAGAAAGTGGACTAGCGCCCAGGAGACCCAGTACTTC.

V gene TRBV29-1 combines with J gene TRBJ2-7; D perhaps matches TRBD1 (5 bases). CDR1 and CDR2 from the germline V gene are SQVTM and ANQGSEA. The CDR3 spans 12 residues. The V end was cut by 5 bases, the J end by 0 bases, with 8 bases between. In DNA form, the CDR3 reads TGCAGCGTTATGACAGTCTCCTACGAGCAGTACTTC. Amino acid sequence: CSVMTVSYEQYF.

This clonotype came up a few times. The chain combines TRBV9 with TRBJ2-7; the match to TRBD2 covers 9 bases. The germline gives CDR1 SGDLS, CDR2 YYNGEE. The CDR3 covers 15 residues. V was pared by 0 bases and J by 4 bases, with 5 bases of the junction left unmatched. The CDR3: CASSVGAGGPYEQYF. The CDR3 DNA is TGTGCCAGCAGCGTAGGCGCGGGAGGGCCGTACGAGCAGTACTTC.

This clonotype has at least ten counts. The genes are TRBV28 and TRBJ2-4, with TRBD2 as a possible D gene (6 bases). In germline, CDR1 is MDHEN, CDR2 SYDVKM. The CDR3 spans 14 residues. V was pared by 8 bases and J by 7 bases, with 18 bases between. CDR3 DNA sequence: TGTGCCAGCGACGGGGGTGGGGGTCTGAACATTCAGTACTTC. Translating it yields CASDGGGGLNIQYF.

The V gene is TRBV28, the J gene TRBJ2-5; D is perhaps TRBD1 (6 bases). CDR1 and CDR2 (germline): MDHEN, SYDVKM. There are 15 residues in the CDR3. V was clipped by 6 bases and J by 0 bases, with 14 bases between them. This CDR3 reads CASSPGHSNQETQYF. CDR3 nucleotide sequence: TGTGCCAGCAGCCCGGGACATAGCAACCAAGAGACCCAGTACTTC.

This clonotype was recorded at least ten times. In DNA, the CDR3 is TGTGCCAGCAGCCAATCGCAAGAGACCCAGTACTTC. It yields the protein CASSQSQETQYF. This chain joins TRBV14 and TRBJ2-5; D remains unclear. This CDR3 has 12 residues. Deletions cut 2 bases from V and 2 bases from J, with 3 bases between. Germline lookup yields CDR1 SGHDN and CDR2 FVKESK.

In this sample, this clonotype turned up many times. V usage is TRBV20-1 and J usage is TRBJ2-7; TRBD1 or TRBD2 may be the D gene (5 bases each). The germline gives CDR1 DFQATT, CDR2 SNEGSKA (reference sequence). The V end was cut by 3 bases, the J end by 8 bases, with 17 bases between. This CDR3 region has 13 residues. The CDR3 nucleotides are TGCAGTGCTAGTCCGGGACCCACCCAGCAGCAGTACTTC. Amino acids: CSASPGPTQQQYF.

The V call is TRBV5-1, the J call TRBJ2-1, with D possibly being TRBD2 (5 bases). The V end lost 3 bases, the J end lost 7 bases, and 14 bases lay between the germline ends. Germline V gives CDR1 SGHRS, CDR2 YFSETQ. The CDR3 loop spans 14 amino acids. DNA for the CDR3: TGCGCCAGCAGCTATGACGCGAGGGATAATGAGCAGTTCTTC. Encoded protein: CASSYDARDNEQFF.

This clonotype has at least ten counts. This chain uses TRBV6-5 with TRBJ2-7, with 9 bases aligning to TRBD1. V dropped 0 bases and J dropped 0; count of bases not matched to a gene: 0. CDR1 is MNHEY, CDR2 SVGAGI, per germline. The CDR3 consists of 15 residues. The CDR3 sequence is CASSYSGQGSYEQYF. As DNA, the CDR3 is TGTGCCAGCAGTTACTCGGGACAGGGCTCCTACGAGCAGTACTTC.

The J gene is TRBJ2-5, the V gene TRBV7-9; TRBD2 matches 10 bases. The V and J ends lost 1 base and 1 base, in that order; junction bases with no gene match: 3. CDR1 SEHNR and CDR2 FQNEAQ come from the germline V gene (reference sequence). The CDR3 is made up of 16 amino acids. CDR3 amino acids: CASSLGASGGQETQYF. The CDR3 nucleotides are TGTGCCAGCAGCTTAGGGGCTAGCGGGGGCCAAGAGACCCAGTACTTC. Complete variable domain (other parts from reference TRBV7-9 and TRBJ2-5): DTGVSQNPRHKITKRGQNVTFRCDPISEHNRLYWYRQTLGQGPEFLTYFQNEAQLEKSRLLSDRFSAERPKGSFSTLEIQRTEQGDSAMYLCASSLGASGGQETQYFGPGTRLLVL.

This clonotype was counted ten times or more. J is TRBJ1-2 and V is TRBV10-3; possible D gene TRBD1, 6 bases. The CDR3 has 15 amino acids. Germline V gene sequence: CDR1 ENHRY, CDR2 SYGVKD. The ends were cut back, 3 bases at V and 4 bases at J, with 15 bases in the middle. CDR3 in amino acids: CAISDQGGGSYGYTF. The CDR3 bases are TGTGCCATCAGTGATCAAGGGGGAGGGAGCTATGGCTACACCTTC.

This clonotype was recorded at least ten times. The chain has TRBV27 and TRBJ1-6; D is possibly TRBD1 (6 bases). The germline V gene encodes CDR1 MNHEY and CDR2 SMNVEV (reference sequence). The length of the CDR3 is 15 residues. With 4 bases removed from V and 2 bases from J, the gap between germline ends came to 9 bases. CDR3 sequence reads: CASSSRGPYNSPLHF. DNA of the CDR3: TGTGCCAGCAGTTCCAGGGGCCCCTATAATTCACCCCTCCACTTT.

This clonotype was observed many times. The junction does not match germline at one end; this may be a read error. The gene calls are TRBV3-1 and TRBJ1-1; 9 positions agree with TRBD1. The CDR3 contains 15 residues. Per the germline V gene, CDR1 is LGHDT and CDR2 is YNNKEL (reference sequence). In nucleotides, the CDR3 is TGCGCCAGCAGCTTGTACGGACAGGGGACAACTGAAGCTTTCTTT. This gives the protein CASSLYGQGTTEAFF. The full variable domain, in which reference TRBV3-1 and TRBJ1-1 provide the parts outside the CDR3, is DTAVSQTPKYLVTQMGNDKSIKCEQNLGHDTMYWYKQDSKKFLKIMFSYNNKELIINETVPNRFSPKSPDKAHLNLHINSLELGDSAVYFCASSLYGQGTTEAFFGQGTRLTVV.

The chain carries TRBV20-1 and TRBJ1-5; D remains ambiguous. V lost 0 bases and J lost 3, with 15 bases in between. The CDR3 length is 16 residues. Germline V gene lookup returns CDR1 DFQATT and CDR2 SNEGSKA (reference sequence). The CDR3 spells CSARDPRVGHNQPQHF. DNA of the CDR3: TGCAGTGCTAGAGATCCAAGGGTAGGTCACAATCAGCCCCAGCATTTT.

This clonotype was detected many times. This rearrangement joins TRBV4-3 to TRBJ1-6; no reliable D call. The V gene's germline CDR1 is LGHNA and CDR2 YSLEER. The CDR3 has 15 amino acids. Trimming stripped 1 base from V and 7 bases from J, with 11 bases between. The CDR3 sequence: CASSQVGRPNSPLHF. The CDR3 region has the DNA TGCGCCAGCAGCCAAGTAGGGCGCCCGAATTCACCCCTCCACTTT.

This chain links TRBV7-9 with TRBJ2-5; 9 nucleotides match TRBD2. Germline V CDR1 and CDR2: SEHNR, FQNEAQ (reference sequence). Trimming removed 1 base from V and 7 bases from J; junction bases left unmatched: 7. The CDR3 is 15 amino acids. The CDR3 protein is CASSLGLAGSLTQYF. CDR3 DNA sequence: TGTGCCAGCAGCTTAGGGCTAGCGGGATCATTGACCCAGTACTTC.

Many counts were recorded for this clonotype. The chain couples TRBV20-1 to TRBJ2-3, with D perhaps matching TRBD2 (6 bases). CDR3 length: 12 residues. Germline-derived CDR1 and CDR2 are DFQATT and SNEGSKA (reference sequence). Trimming removed 6 bases from V and 12 bases from J, with 19 bases in between. The CDR3 here is CSARLTSPHQYF. The CDR3 DNA reads as TGCAGTGCCAGACTAACTAGCCCGCACCAGTATTTT.

This clonotype was seen a handful of times. This chain joins TRBV2 and TRBJ1-2; D might be TRBD1 (5 bases). Germline V gene sequence: CDR1 SNHLY, CDR2 FYNNEI. The CDR3 runs to 14 residues. The V end was cut by 3 bases, the J end by 8 bases, with 16 bases between. In DNA form, the CDR3 reads TGTGCCAGCAGTGAGGGACTCTCCCTCGGAGGCTACACCTTC. Its translation: CASSEGLSLGGYTF.

There are a few counts of this clonotype. The J gene is TRBJ1-4, the V gene TRBV5-5; D remains unclear. The ends were cut back, 3 bases at V and 7 bases at J, with 7 bases in the middle. The CDR3 contains 12 residues. CDR1 is SGHKS, CDR2 YYEKEE, per germline (reference sequence). CDR3 in amino acids: CASSSHSEKLFF. The CDR3 bases are TGTGCCAGCAGCTCCCATTCTGAAAAACTGTTTTTT. Full variable domain (missing parts from reference TRBV5-5 and TRBJ1-4): DAGVTQSPTHLIKTRGQQVTLRCSPISGHKSVSWYQQVLGQGPQFIFQYYEKEERGRGNFPDRFSARQFPNYSSELNVNALLLGDSALYLCASSSHSEKLFFGSGTQLSVL.

This clonotype was observed at least ten times. The genes are TRBV20-1 and TRBJ2-3; no definite D call. V shed 2 bases and J shed 4 bases, with 16 bases lying between them. The CDR3 spans 15 residues. Germline V gene data show CDR1 as DFQATT and CDR2 as SNEGSKA (reference sequence). CDR3 sequence reads: CSARSPSLPPDTQYF. As DNA, the CDR3 is TGCAGTGCTAGATCTCCTAGTCTACCCCCAGATACGCAGTATTTT.